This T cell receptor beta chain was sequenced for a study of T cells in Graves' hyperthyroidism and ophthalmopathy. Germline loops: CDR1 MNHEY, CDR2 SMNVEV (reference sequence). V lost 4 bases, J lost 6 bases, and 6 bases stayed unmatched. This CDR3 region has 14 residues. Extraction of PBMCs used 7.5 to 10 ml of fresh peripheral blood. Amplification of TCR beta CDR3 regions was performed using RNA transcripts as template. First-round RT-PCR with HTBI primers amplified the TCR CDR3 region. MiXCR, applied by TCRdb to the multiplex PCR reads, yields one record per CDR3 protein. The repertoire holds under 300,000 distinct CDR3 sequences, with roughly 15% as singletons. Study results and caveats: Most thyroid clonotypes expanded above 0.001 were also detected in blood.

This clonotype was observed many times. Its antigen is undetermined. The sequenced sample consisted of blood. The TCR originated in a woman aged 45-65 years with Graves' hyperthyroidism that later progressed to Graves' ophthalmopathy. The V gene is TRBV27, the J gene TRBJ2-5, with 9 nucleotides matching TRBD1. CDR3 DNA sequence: TGTGCCAGCAGTTGGACAGGGGAGAGCAAGACCCAGTACTTC. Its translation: CASSWTGESKTQYF.